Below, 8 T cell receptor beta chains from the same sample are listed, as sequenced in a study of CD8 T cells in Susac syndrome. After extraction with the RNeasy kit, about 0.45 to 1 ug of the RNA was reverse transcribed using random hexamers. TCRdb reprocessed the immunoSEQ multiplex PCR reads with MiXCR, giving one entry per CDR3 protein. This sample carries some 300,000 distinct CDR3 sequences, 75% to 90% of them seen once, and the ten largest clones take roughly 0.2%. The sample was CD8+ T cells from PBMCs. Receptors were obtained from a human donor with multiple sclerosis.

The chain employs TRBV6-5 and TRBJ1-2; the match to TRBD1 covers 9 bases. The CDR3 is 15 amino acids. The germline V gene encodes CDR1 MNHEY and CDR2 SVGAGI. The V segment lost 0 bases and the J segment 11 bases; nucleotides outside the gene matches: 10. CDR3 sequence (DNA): TGTGCCAGCAGTTACTCGAATGGGGACAGGGTTCGGTACACCTTC. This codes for CASSYSNGDRVRYTF.

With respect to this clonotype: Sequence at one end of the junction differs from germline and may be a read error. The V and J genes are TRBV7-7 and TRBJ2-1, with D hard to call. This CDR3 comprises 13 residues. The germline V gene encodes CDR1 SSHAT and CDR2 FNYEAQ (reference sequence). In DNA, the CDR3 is TGTGCTAGCAGCTTAGACGGGTTCAATGAGCAGTTCTTC. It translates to CASSLDGFNEQFF.

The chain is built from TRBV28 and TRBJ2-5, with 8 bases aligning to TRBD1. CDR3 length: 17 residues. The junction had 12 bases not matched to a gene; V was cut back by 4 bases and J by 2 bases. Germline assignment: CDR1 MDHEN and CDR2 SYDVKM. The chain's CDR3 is CASSSETGAWGQETQYF. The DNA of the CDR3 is TGTGCCAGCAGTTCGGAGACAGGGGCCTGGGGGCAAGAGACCCAGTACTTC.

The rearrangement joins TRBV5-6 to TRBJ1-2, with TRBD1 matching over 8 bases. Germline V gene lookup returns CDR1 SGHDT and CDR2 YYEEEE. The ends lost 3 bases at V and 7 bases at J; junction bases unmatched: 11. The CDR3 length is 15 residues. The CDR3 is CASSSWTGYFSGYTF. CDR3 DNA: TGTGCCAGCAGCTCATGGACAGGGTATTTCTCTGGCTACACCTTC.

In DNA, the CDR3 is TGTGCCAGCAGCCCGAGCACTCAGCAGTATAATTCACCCCTCCACTTT. This codes for CASSPSTQQYNSPLHF. The J gene is TRBJ1-6, the V gene TRBV13; D not resolved. The CDR3 runs to 16 residues. The V end was cut by 5 bases, the J end by 4 bases, with 15 bases between. Germline loops: CDR1 PRHDT, CDR2 FYEKMQ (reference sequence). Full variable domain (outside the CDR3, taken from reference TRBV13 and TRBJ1-6): AAGVIQSPRHLIKEKRETATLKCYPIPRHDTVYWYQQGPGQDPQFLISFYEKMQSDKGSIPDRFSAQQFSDYHSELNMSSLELGDSALYFCASSPSTQQYNSPLHFGNGTRLTVT.

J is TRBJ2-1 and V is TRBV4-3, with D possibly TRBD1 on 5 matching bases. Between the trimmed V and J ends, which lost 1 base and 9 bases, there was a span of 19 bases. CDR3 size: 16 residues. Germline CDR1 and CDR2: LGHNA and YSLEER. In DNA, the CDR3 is TGCGCCAGCAGCCAAGGTCTATCAGGGCGAAGGGGTGAGCAGTTCTTC. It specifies CASSQGLSGRRGEQFF.

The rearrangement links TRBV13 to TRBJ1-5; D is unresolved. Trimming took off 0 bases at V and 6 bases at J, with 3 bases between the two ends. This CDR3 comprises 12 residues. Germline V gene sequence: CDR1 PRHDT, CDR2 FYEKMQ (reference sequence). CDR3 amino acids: CASSLGTQPQHF. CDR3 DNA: TGTGCCAGCAGCTTAGGGACTCAGCCCCAGCATTTT.

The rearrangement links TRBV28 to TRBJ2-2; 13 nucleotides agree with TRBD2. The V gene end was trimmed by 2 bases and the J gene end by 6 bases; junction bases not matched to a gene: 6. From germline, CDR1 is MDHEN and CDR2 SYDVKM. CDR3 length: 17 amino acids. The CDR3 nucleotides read TGTGCCAGCAGTTTAGGACTAGCGGGAGTAGGCGCCGGGGAGCTGTTTTTT. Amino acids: CASSLGLAGVGAGELFF.